Listed here are 5 T cell receptor beta chains from one sample, sequenced in a study of blood T cell repertoires in COVID-19. Sequencing was performed with immunoSEQ multiplex PCR; in TCRdb, only in-frame clones are kept and a portion is missing. The sample has 200,000 to 300,000 clones, 75% to 90% seen once. Sequenced material: peripheral blood. The source is a human donor in a cohort sampled during active COVID-19.

The chain combines TRBV5-4 with TRBJ2-4; 7 nucleotides agree with TRBD2. The trim removed 4 bases at V and 0 bases at J, leaving 10 bases unmatched. CDR1 and CDR2 from the germline V gene are SGHNT and YYREEE (reference sequence). This CDR3 spans 17 amino acids. The CDR3 DNA follows: TGTGCCAGCAGCCACAAGGGCGGGAGTCTAGCCAAAAACATTCAGTACTTC. Protein: CASSHKGGSLAKNIQYF.

This clone was counted only a few times. The chain joins TRBV4-3 to TRBJ1-1; the D is unclear. From germline, CDR1 is LGHNA and CDR2 YSLEER. The length of the CDR3 is 15 residues. The V and J ends lost 2 bases and 0 bases respectively, with 10 bases between them. The CDR3 spells CASSQQASMNTEAFF. CDR3 coding DNA: TGCGCCAGCAGCCAACAAGCGAGCATGAACACTGAAGCTTTCTTT.

The chain joins TRBV5-4 to TRBJ2-5, with 7 bases lining up with TRBD2. There are 14 residues in the CDR3. Trimming took 4 bases from V and 3 from J; bases not matched to a gene: 6. Germline V gene sequence: CDR1 SGHNT, CDR2 YYREEE (reference sequence). For the CDR3, the DNA is TGTGCCAGCAGCCCCCGGGACTATGAAGAGACCCAGTACTTC. It specifies CASSPRDYEETQYF. Together with reference TRBV5-4 and TRBJ2-5, the CDR3 gives the full variable domain: ETGVTQSPTHLIKTRGQQVTLRCSSQSGHNTVSWYQQALGQGPQFIFQYYREEENGRGNFPPRFSGLQFPNYSSELNVNALELDDSALYLCASSPRDYEETQYFGPGTRLLVL.

The chain links TRBV27 to TRBJ2-1; 10 positions match TRBD2. V lost 3 bases and J lost 6; bases outside the gene matches: 17. CDR3 size: 19 residues. Germline-derived CDR1 and CDR2 are MNHEY and SMNVEV (reference sequence). CDR3 loop: CASSFSPPSGRAGSNEQFF. CDR3 in DNA: TGTGCCAGCAGTTTTTCCCCCCCCAGCGGGAGGGCCGGAAGCAATGAGCAGTTCTTC.

This clone has just a few counts. V gene TRBV4-2 combines with J gene TRBJ2-2, with TRBD2 as a possible D gene (5 bases). Germline loops: CDR1 LGHNA, CDR2 YNFKEQ. The CDR3 consists of 17 residues. Between the trimmed V and J ends, which lost 1 base and 3 bases, there was a span of 15 bases. The CDR3 region is CASSQGLGGLDTGELFF. As DNA, the CDR3 is TGTGCCAGCAGCCAAGGTTTGGGCGGACTCGACACCGGGGAGCTGTTTTTT.